This T cell receptor beta chain was captured by sequencing in a study of post-analysis software for immune sequencing data. Study-level background: The courses of disease that were included comprised relapsing-remitting, secondary progressive and progressive-relapsing multiple sclerosis. Study-wide results and caveats: Diversity measured as normalized Chao1 was significantly lower in multiple sclerosis patients than in controls.

In the case of this clonotype: Its antigen is as yet unknown. With a much larger clone just one base away, this may be a read error.

Libraries were made from TCR beta cDNA, and they carried unique molecular identifiers. Each sample of about 1 to 10 million input T cells yielded around 500,000 cDNA molecules, so each molecule approximated one T cell. TCRdb re-derived calls from the PCR reads in MiXCR, one entry per CDR3 protein. The sample includes 250,000 to 300,000 distinct CDR3 sequences, 35% to 40% of them seen just once. Sequences were obtained from blood. The origin of this receptor is a girl under 18 with multiple sclerosis.

In DNA form, the CDR3 reads TGTGCCAGCAGCCAATACGGGCCGCTCGATGAAAAACTGTTTTTT. This encodes CASSQYGPLDEKLFF. This chain connects TRBV7-9 to TRBJ1-4; D uncertain. V lost 5 bases to trimming and J lost 6 bases, with 16 bases between them. The CDR3 sequence is 15 residues long. Per the germline V gene, CDR1 is SEHNR and CDR2 is FQNEAQ (reference sequence).